The sequence of this TCR beta chain was determined in a study of T cells in narcolepsy. Study findings and constraints: Autoreactive HCRT-specific and TRIB2-specific clonotypes were marked in same-patient CSF-versus-blood CD4+ comparisons. Reportedly, autoreactive clonotypes were serially detected in patients' blood but not controls'.

Sequencing used immunoSEQ multiplex PCR; TCRdb keeps in-frame clones, though not all of them. The sample has 25,000 to 30,000 clones, more than 75% seen once. The sample holds a few counts of this clone. The antigen is not known. V lost 1 base to trimming and J lost 2 bases; unmatched junction nucleotides: 5. Germline V lookup: CDR1 MGHRA, CDR2 YSYEKL. The CDR3 is 16 residues long. The sequenced sample was memory (CD45RA-) CD4+ T cells from blood. This sequence originates from a human donor in good health. V and J are TRBV4-1 and TRBJ1-2; TRBD1 matches 9 bases. In nucleotides, the CDR3 is TGCGCCAGCAGCCAAGTTGGACAGGGGAGAAACTATGGCTACACCTTC. Its protein is CASSQVGQGRNYGYTF.